Listed below are T cell receptor beta chains from one sample, sequenced in a study of blood T cell repertoires in COVID-19. Only in-frame clones appear in the TCRdb table, and some are missing; sequencing was by immunoSEQ multiplex PCR. The data contain some 200,000 clones, around 84% of them singletons. The specimen was peripheral blood. Receptors originate from a man older than 75 with acute or convalescent COVID-19. Both conserved end residues are part of each CDR3. The D gene is left open where the match is weak. Expanded clones are given a class, and other clones once, few, many or no size at all.

J,D,V,size,length,CDR3,DNA
TRBJ2-3,NA,TRBV7-3,NA,14,CASSYRSNTDTQYF,TGTGCCAGCAGCTACCGGTCGAACACAGATACGCAGTATTTT
TRBJ1-1,NA,TRBV4-3,NA,13,CASSKTGNTEAFF,TGCGCCAGCAGCAAGACAGGGAACACTGAAGCTTTCTTT
TRBJ2-1,TRBD2,TRBV5-5,NA,15,CASSLEGLNYNEQFF,TGTGCCAGCAGCTTGGAGGGACTAAACTACAATGAGCAGTTCTTC
TRBJ1-4,NA,TRBV7-2,NA,15,CASSLARTLNEKLFF,TGTGCCAGCAGCTTAGCCCGGACACTTAATGAAAAACTGTTTTTT
TRBJ2-1,TRBD1,TRBV18,NA,14,CASSDGTGLDEQFF,TGTGCCAGCTCGGACGGGACAGGGCTCGATGAGCAGTTCTTC
TRBJ2-2,TRBD2,TRBV19,NA,15,CASSSGNANTGELFF,TGTGCCAGTTCTAGCGGGAACGCGAACACCGGGGAGCTGTTTTTT
TRBJ2-2,NA,TRBV11-2,once,15,CASSLVYGNTGELFF,TGTGCCAGCAGCTTAGTGTACGGGAACACCGGGGAGCTGTTTTTT
TRBJ1-4,NA,TRBV24-1,NA,13,CATSDFNSEKLFF,TGTGCCACCAGTGATTTTAACAGTGAAAAACTGTTTTTT
TRBJ1-1,NA,TRBV28,NA,16,CASSGPGGVGNTEAFF,TGTGCCAGCAGTGGCCCGGGGGGGGTTGGTAACACTGAAGCTTTCTTT
TRBJ2-7,NA,TRBV7-8,NA,14,CASRSLEPVYEQYF,TGTGCCAGCAGGTCGTTAGAACCGGTCTACGAGCAGTACTTC
TRBJ1-6,TRBD1,TRBV9,NA,14,CASSVTGENSPLHF,TGTGCCAGCAGCGTTACAGGGGAAAATTCACCCCTCCACTTT
TRBJ1-6,NA,TRBV2,NA,15,CASSERETRDSPLHF,TGTGCCAGCAGTGAACGGGAGACACGGGATTCACCCCTCCACTTT
TRBJ2-7,NA,TRBV5-4,NA,16,CASSLAGQGRAYEQYF,TGTGCCAGCAGCTTGGCGGGCCAGGGGAGAGCCTACGAGCAGTACTTC
TRBJ2-1,TRBD2,TRBV20-1,NA,17,CSASQISGKSSYNEQFF,TGCAGTGCTAGTCAAATTAGCGGGAAGAGCTCCTACAATGAGCAGTTCTTC
TRBJ2-2,TRBD1,TRBV27,few,17,CASRATGTGWMAGELFF,TGTGCCAGCAGAGCAACCGGGACAGGGTGGATGGCCGGGGAGCTGTTTTTT
TRBJ1-1,NA,TRBV30,NA,14,CAWKRGEVRTEAFF,TGTGCCTGGAAGCGTGGGGAGGTAAGGACTGAAGCTTTCTTT
TRBJ1-2,NA,TRBV7-3,few,13,CASSLRGNYGYTF,TGTGCCAGCAGCTTACGGGGAAACTATGGCTACACCTTC
TRBJ1-1,NA,TRBV19,NA,14,CASTPTVMNTEAFF,TGTGCCAGTACCCCGACAGTTATGAACACTGAAGCTTTCTTT
TRBJ2-1,TRBD2,TRBV14,NA,15,CASSQQGLGVSEQFF,TGTGCCAGCAGCCAACAAGGACTAGGGGTCAGTGAGCAGTTCTTC
TRBJ1-6,TRBD1,TRBV7-9,NA,15,CASSLPEGARSPLHF,TGTGCCAGCAGCTTACCGGAGGGGGCTAGGTCACCCCTCCACTTT
TRBJ1-1,NA,TRBV7-9,NA,13,CASSAQGNTEAFF,TGTGCCAGCAGCGCACAGGGGAACACTGAAGCTTTCTTT
TRBJ2-1,TRBD2,TRBV28,few,17,CASRPGTSGFSYNEQFF,TGTGCCAGCAGACCCGGGACTAGCGGGTTTTCCTACAATGAGCAGTTCTTC
TRBJ2-6,NA,TRBV7-6,NA,15,CASSLGQAGANVLTF,TGTGCCAGCAGCTTAGGACAGGCTGGGGCCAACGTCCTGACTTTC
TRBJ2-3,NA,TRBV5-1,NA,14,CASSFVRNTDTQYF,TGCGCCAGCAGCTTCGTGCGGAACACAGATACGCAGTATTTT
TRBJ2-1,TRBD1,TRBV6-5,NA,14,CASNQGQNYNEQFF,TGTGCCAGCAACCAGGGACAGAACTACAATGAGCAGTTCTTC
TRBJ1-1,TRBD1,TRBV28,NA,16,CASSLPGQGGNTEAFF,TGTGCCAGCAGTTTACCAGGACAGGGAGGGAATACTGAAGCTTTCTTT
TRBJ2-5,TRBD2,TRBV5-1,once,16,CASSVASGRDVETQYF,TGCGCCAGCAGTGTAGCTAGCGGGAGGGACGTCGAGACCCAGTACTTC
TRBJ2-2,NA,TRBV6-1,NA,14,CASRDSSNTGELFF,TGTGCCAGCAGGGACAGTTCGAACACCGGGGAGCTGTTTTTT
TRBJ2-5,TRBD1,TRBV3-1/TRBV3-2,NA,14,CASRKQGAGETQYF,TGTGCCAGCAGAAAACAGGGGGCAGGTGAGACCCAGTACTTC